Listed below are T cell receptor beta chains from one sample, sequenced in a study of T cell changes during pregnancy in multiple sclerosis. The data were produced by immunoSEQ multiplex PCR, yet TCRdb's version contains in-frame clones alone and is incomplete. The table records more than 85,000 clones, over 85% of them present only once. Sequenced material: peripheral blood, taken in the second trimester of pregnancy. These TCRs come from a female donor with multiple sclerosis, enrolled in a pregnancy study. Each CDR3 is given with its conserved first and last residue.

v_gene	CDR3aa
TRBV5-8	CASSPGTRYNEQFF
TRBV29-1	CSVGLLGDSNYGYTF
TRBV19	CASRPQGGGSNQPQHF
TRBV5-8	CASSITGYPSNEQFF
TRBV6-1	CASSALPTGNTEAFF
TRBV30	CAWSSRGLGNTGELFF
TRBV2	CASSTGTRSLDTQYF
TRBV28	CASRSFGPGLAGETQYF
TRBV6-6	CASSYEGARNGYTF
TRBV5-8	CASSPRGFLEQYF
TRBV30	CAWSSLPATFYTF
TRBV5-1	CASSLTRVPYEQYF
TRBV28	CASSSPRNEQFF
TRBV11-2	CASSSKLAGGPLNEQFF
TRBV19	CASSTAATGVNTEAFF
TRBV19	CASSIGLGAQYF
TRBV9	CASSEPLLRGDNEQFF
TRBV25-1	CASSESSGVGDEQFF
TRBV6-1	CASSATGGGTYEQYF
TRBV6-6	CASSGGTNYTQYF
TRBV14	CASSPLGLAGYNEQFF